The subject of this entry is one TCR beta chain. This clone was recorded at least ten times. Its binding antigen is unknown. The read ends 3 residues early relative to the CDR3; the germline J gene fills the gap. The trim is 5 bases for V and 1 base for J, with a gap of 14 bases between the germline ends. The germline V gene (reference sequence) supplies CDR1 DFQATT and CDR2 SNEGSKA. Measured from the cysteine to the phenylalanine, the CDR3 is 14 residues long. Shown are 33 bases from within the CDR3, in frame from base 1. Predominantly Caucasian heritage was noted among both the CVID patients and the healthy controls. From each donor, 5 to 8 ml of heparinized peripheral whole blood was collected. Genomic DNA from adults with common variable immune deficiency (CVID) and from healthy adult controls was used for sequencing of TCRbeta CDR3 repertoires. The control group comprised about 22 healthy adult volunteers, about 12 female and around ten male, aged about 23 to 75 years with a mean age of roughly 32. Diluted blood was density-centrifuged over Hypaque 1077 or Ficoll-Paque to isolate peripheral blood mononuclear cells. Genomic DNA was obtained from unsorted mononuclear cells using either Qiagen column purification or a centrifugation-based method.

Equivalent amounts of genomic DNA from CVID and control samples were used as sequencing input. For every sample, a 60 bp segment covering the rearranged TCRbeta CDR3 region was amplified and then sequenced. The immunoSEQ assay, a bias-corrected multiplex PCR combined with high-throughput sequencing, was used to amplify TCRbeta. As for the authors' bioinformatics: Every unique nucleotide sequence counted as a clone and was annotated with V, D and J genes, copy number and frequency. Sequences were labeled productive if in frame, and non-productive if out of frame or containing stop codons. As previously described, Shannon's entropy was used to calculate clonality. The predicted amino acid sequences of productive clones were used to derive mean CDR3 Kyte-Doolittle hydropathy. Using the R hclust function, scaled V gene usage was clustered hierarchically with Manhattan distance and complete linkage. Sharing of clones by CDR3 amino acid sequence was evaluated through resampling of 12 repertoires per group over 100 rounds. The repertoires were screened for 70 published EBV-specific TCRbeta sequences and some 250 published CMV-specific TCRbeta sequences. Analysis left out a couple of CVID samples that produced under 10,000 sequences, so around 40 CVID repertoires remained. TCRdb re-hosts the immuneACCESS table, in-frame sequences only. Its copies lack some clones; in the studies checked, an unresolved V gene accounts for under half of them, and the cause for the rest is not known. D and trimming were read from the DNA, whereas the V and J calls and clone size are those reported in that table. The table for this sample lists 42,000 or so clones, none of them counted only once. Over 2% of the sample is held by the ten biggest clonotypes.

This sample stems from a study of T cell clonality in common variable immunodeficiency (dated by TCRdb to the mid-2010s). The research as a whole found: Reportedly, TCRbeta sequences from CVID had fewer deletions and N-nucleotide insertions, and highly modified clones with 13 or more V deletions were absent from CVID. The authors noted that sequencing repertoires of T cell subpopulations would be needed to clarify what caused the increased clonality in CVID. TCRbeta clonality was higher in CVID subjects than in healthy controls (t-test p = 0.018), and the increase was most characteristic of about a third of subjects. Even though DNA input was equal, the average per sample came to about 81,820 unique sequences for controls compared with about 31,547 for CVID samples. Healthy controls shared more TCRbeta clones with each other than CVID subjects shared among themselves (p < 0.0001). Differences among patients in the CVID cohort limited the correlations between repertoire features and clinical complications.

What was sequenced was peripheral blood mononuclear cells. This TCR was recovered from a person between 18 and 70 years old in good health. The chain links TRBV20-1 with TRBJ1-1; the D gene lacks a confident call. The CDR3 here reads CSAPRAPGNTEAFF. The part of the CDR3 DNA that was read is TGCAGTGCTCCTCGAGCTCCAGGGAACACTGAA.